This entry lists 25 T cell receptor beta chains sequenced from one sample in a study of CD8 T cells in Susac syndrome. The RNA, 0.5 to 1 ug, was put through reverse transcription using random hexamers. Each CDR3 protein gets one entry after TCRdb re-called the immunoSEQ multiplex PCR reads with MiXCR. Counted here are roughly 180,000 distinct CDR3 sequences, 93% occurring once; the ten biggest clones make up approximately 0.094%. Sequences were obtained from CD4+ T cells from PBMCs. These receptor sequences come from a human donor with multiple sclerosis.

This clonotype is a singleton in its sample. J is TRBJ2-2 and V is TRBV5-8; possible D gene TRBD2, 6 bases. Between the trimmed V and J ends, which lost 7 bases and 0 bases, there was a span of 13 bases. CDR3 length equals 15 residues. Germline CDR1 reads SGHTS; CDR2 reads YDEGEE. The CDR3 loop is CASAAGPTNTGELFF. CDR3 DNA: TGTGCCAGCGCAGCGGGCCCCACGAACACCGGGGAGCTGTTTTTT.

The V call is TRBV28, the J call TRBJ2-7, with D possibly called TRBD1 or TRBD2 (6 bases each). Trimming left V 6 bases short and J 0 bases short, with 15 bases between. Germline assignment: CDR1 MDHEN and CDR2 SYDVKM. CDR3 size: 15 residues. This CDR3 is CASRPEGGFSYEQYF. As DNA, the CDR3 is TGTGCCAGCAGGCCTGAGGGGGGCTTCTCCTACGAGCAGTACTTC. The whole variable domain, filled in from reference TRBV28 and TRBJ2-7, reads DVKVTQSSRYLVKRTGEKVFLECVQDMDHENMFWYRQDPGLGLRLIYFSYDVKMKEKGDIPEGYSVSREKKERFSLILESASTNQTSMYLCASRPEGGFSYEQYFGPGTRLTVT.

V gene TRBV10-3 combines with J gene TRBJ1-2, with 12 bases that match TRBD1. J gave up 6 bases and V 4 bases, and 0 bases lay outside the gene matches. CDR3 length: 13 amino acids. Per the germline V gene, CDR1 is ENHRY and CDR2 is SYGVKD. This chain's CDR3 is CAISGDRGHGYTF. CDR3 nucleotide sequence: TGTGCCATCAGTGGGGACAGGGGGCATGGCTACACCTTC.

The CDR3 region has the DNA TGTGCCAGCAGGCCCGGGACAGGGGGGAGATATGAAAAACTGTTTTTT. This translates into CASRPGTGGRYEKLFF. The genes are TRBV2 and TRBJ1-4, with TRBD1 matching 11 bases. The CDR3 length is 16 residues. Germline CDR1 SNHLY, CDR2 FYNNEI. With 6 bases clipped from V and 6 bases from J, the junction kept 9 bases outside the gene matches. Looking up the rest from reference TRBV2 and TRBJ1-4 gives the full variable domain: EPEVTQTPSHQVTQMGQEVILRCVPISNHLYFYWYRQILGQKVEFLVSFYNNEISEKSEIFDDQFSVERPDGSNFTLKIRSTKLEDSAMYFCASRPGTGGRYEKLFFGSGTQLSVL.

This chain uses TRBV29-1 with TRBJ2-1, with TRBD2 identical over 10 bases. V trimming: 6 bases; J trimming: 5 bases; junction bases outside the gene matches: 7. CDR1 is SQVTM and CDR2 is ANQGSEA in the germline V gene. The CDR3 has 14 residues. The CDR3 DNA sequence: TGCAGCGTCGCTACTAGCGGGGTCGACAATGAGCAGTTCTTC. Its translation: CSVATSGVDNEQFF.

V is TRBV19 and J is TRBJ2-2; possibly TRBD1 for D (6 bases). The germline CDR1 and CDR2 sequences are LNHDA and SQIVND (reference sequence). The CDR3 is 15 residues long. The ends were cut back, 3 bases at V and 2 bases at J, with 10 bases in the middle. The CDR3 DNA reads as TGTGCCAGTAGTATCGGACAGTTTAACACCGGGGAGCTGTTTTTT. Residues: CASSIGQFNTGELFF.

The genes are TRBV7-9 and TRBJ1-3; no clear D. Germline loops: CDR1 SEHNR, CDR2 FQNEAQ (reference sequence). The CDR3 is 15 residues long. Trimming took 2 bases from V and 0 from J, leaving 8 bases between them. Here the CDR3 DNA reads TGTGCCAGCAGCTTAATGGATTTCTCTGGAAACACCATATATTTT. This codes for CASSLMDFSGNTIYF.

CDR3 bases: TGTGCCAGCAGTCCAGGGGGCGGCAACTATGGCTACACCTTC. Translated, it gives CASSPGGGNYGYTF. V usage is TRBV12-3 or TRBV12-4 and J usage is TRBJ1-2, with 8 bases identical to TRBD1. Trimming removed 5 bases from V and 2 bases from J; junction bases left unmatched: 4. This CDR3 region has 14 residues.

This clonotype was recorded only once. The chain couples TRBV28 to TRBJ1-2, with 8 bases fitting TRBD1. CDR3 length: 17 amino acids. The germline CDR1 and CDR2 sequences are MDHEN and SYDVKM. Unmatched junction bases numbered 8, after V lost 2 bases and J lost 0 bases. The CDR3 DNA sequence: TGTGCCAGCAGTTTAGGAGGGGCAGGGGGCGCTAACTATGGCTACACCTTC. Amino acid sequence: CASSLGGAGGANYGYTF.

This chain uses TRBV27 with TRBJ2-5, with a possible D match to TRBD1 (6 bases). V was pared by 5 bases and J by 7 bases, with 17 bases between. The CDR3 covers 14 residues. In germline, CDR1 is MNHEY, CDR2 SMNVEV (reference sequence). In DNA, the CDR3 is TGTGCCAGCAGTCCAGGCCGGGGACAATGGACCCAGTACTTC. Its translation: CASSPGRGQWTQYF.

This chain joins TRBV21-1 and TRBJ2-7; the table's D call, TRBD1, was not checked against the DNA. TRBV21-1 is deemed a pseudogene. The CDR3 runs 18 residues. This CDR3 is CASSKGPGGGSVTYEQYF. CDR3 coding DNA: TGTGCCAGCAGCAAAGGCCCGGGCGGCGGTAGCGTCACCTACGAGCAGTACTTC.

This rearrangement joins TRBV9 to TRBJ1-1, with D perhaps matching TRBD1 (6 bases). With 2 bases removed from V and 0 bases from J, the gap between germline ends came to 14 bases. Germline V gene data show CDR1 as SGDLS and CDR2 as YYNGEE. This CDR3 has 16 amino acids. The CDR3 bases are TGTGCCAGCAGCGTCCGATCTAACAGGGTGAACACTGAAGCTTTCTTT. It encodes CASSVRSNRVNTEAFF.

The rearrangement joins TRBV30 to TRBJ1-1, with 9 bases lining up with TRBD1. Germline V gene sequence: CDR1 GTSNPN, CDR2 SVGIG (reference sequence). The V segment lost 2 bases and the J segment 10 bases; nucleotides outside the gene matches: 14. The CDR3 spans 15 residues. The CDR3 spells CAWSTFRDRAPPAFF. For the CDR3, the DNA is TGTGCCTGGAGTACCTTCCGGGACAGGGCCCCCCCAGCTTTCTTT.

In this sample, this clonotype turned up a few times. The chain recombines TRBV30 with TRBJ2-3, with D hard to call. The germline V gene has CDR1 GTSNPN and CDR2 SVGIG (reference sequence). The CDR3 covers 11 residues. Trimming left V 1 base short and J 4 bases short, with 3 bases between. In DNA, the CDR3 is TGTGCCTGGAGTGGGTCAGATACGCAGTATTTT. Amino acids: CAWSGSDTQYF.

The chain is built from TRBV20-1 and TRBJ2-7; 8 bases line up with TRBD2. V was clipped by 8 bases and J by 2 bases; unmatched bases: 14. The CDR3 is 15 amino acids. Germline values: CDR1 DFQATT, CDR2 SNEGSKA (reference sequence). This CDR3 is CSTKKSSGVTYEQYF. The DNA for the CDR3 is TGCAGTACGAAAAAAAGTAGCGGGGTCACCTACGAGCAGTACTTC.

V usage is TRBV5-1 and J usage is TRBJ2-7; 10 bases match TRBD2. Germline V gene sequence: CDR1 SGHRS, CDR2 YFSETQ. CDR3 size: 15 residues. The trim removed 0 bases at V and 7 bases at J, leaving 7 bases unmatched. In DNA, the CDR3 is TGCGCCAGCAGCTTGGTTGCTAGCGGGGGTGAAGAGCAGTACTTC. It yields the protein CASSLVASGGEEQYF.

This clonotype showed up just once. The chain employs TRBV30 and TRBJ1-2; 7 positions agree with TRBD1. This CDR3 comprises 15 residues. Germline V CDR1 and CDR2: GTSNPN, SVGIG (reference sequence). With 0 bases clipped from V and 4 bases from J, the junction kept 8 bases outside the gene matches. The DNA for the CDR3 is TGTGCCTGGAGTGTTATGGACAGGCGACTCTATGGCTACACCTTC. Amino acids: CAWSVMDRRLYGYTF.

This chain links TRBV15 with TRBJ2-3, with D uncertain. The CDR3 loop spans 13 amino acids. Germline-derived CDR1 and CDR2 are LNHNV and YYDKDF (reference sequence). Deletions cut 6 bases from V and 3 bases from J, with 10 bases between. The CDR3 DNA reads TGTGCCACCAGGATAGGGCCGACAGATACGCAGTATTTT. Residues: CATRIGPTDTQYF. Together with reference TRBV15 and TRBJ2-3, the CDR3 gives the full variable domain: DAMVIQNPRYQVTQFGKPVTLSCSQTLNHNVMYWYQQKSSQAPKLLFHYYDKDFNNEADTPDNFQSRRPNTSFCFLDIRSPGLGDTAMYLCATRIGPTDTQYFGPGTRLTVL.

This chain connects TRBV29-1 to TRBJ2-1, with 10 bases matching TRBD2. Trimming cost V 2 bases and J 7 bases; bases outside gene matches: 11. The CDR3 totals 16 residues. Germline CDR1 is SQVTM and CDR2 is ANQGSEA. The CDR3 bases are TGCAGCGTTGAAATGGGGGGGACTAGCGTCATTAATGAGCAGTTCTTC. This sequence encodes CSVEMGGTSVINEQFF.

The chain links TRBV7-6 to TRBJ2-1, with TRBD2 identical over 8 bases. The CDR3 has 13 residues. Germline lookup yields CDR1 SGHVS and CDR2 FNYEAQ. The ends lost 5 bases at V and 10 bases at J; junction bases unmatched: 7. The CDR3 nucleotides read TGTGCCAGCAGCCCGGGGGGGAGAGAGGAGCAGTTCTTC. Its protein is CASSPGGREEQFF.

The chain carries TRBV5-4 and TRBJ1-4, with D hard to call. The CDR3 is 15 amino acids. CDR1 and CDR2 from the germline V gene are SGHNT and YYREEE (reference sequence). The V gene lost 0 bases and the J gene lost 5 bases, with 11 bases spanning the gap. CDR3 in amino acids: CASSLGGRLNEKLFF. The CDR3 nucleotides read TGTGCCAGCAGCTTGGGCGGACGTTTGAATGAAAAACTGTTTTTT.

The genes are TRBV7-2 and TRBJ2-3; TRBD2 matches at 13 bases. The germline gives CDR1 SGHTA, CDR2 FQGNSA. This CDR3 comprises 19 residues. The ends lost 5 bases at V and 3 bases at J; junction bases unmatched: 14. The CDR3 nucleotides read TGTGCCAGCAGCCCGGGACTAGCGGGATACTTGAGCGGGACAGATACGCAGTATTTT. Residues: CASSPGLAGYLSGTDTQYF.

V is TRBV6-1 and J is TRBJ1-6; the D gene is possibly TRBD1 (5 bases). The CDR3 spans 16 residues. Germline V gives CDR1 MNHNS, CDR2 SASEGT. Trimming stripped 6 bases from V and 7 bases from J, with 19 bases between. The CDR3 nucleotides read TGTGCCAGCAGACACCCTGAGGGCAGGGAGAATTCACCCCTCCACTTT. Residues: CASRHPEGRENSPLHF.

The chain couples TRBV7-9 to TRBJ2-7, with a possible D match to TRBD1 (6 bases). Germline CDR1 and CDR2: SEHNR and FQNEAQ (reference sequence). The CDR3 is made up of 16 amino acids. V was pared by 2 bases and J by 2 bases, with 16 bases between. This CDR3 reads CASSLMAGRGAYEQYF. DNA for the CDR3: TGTGCCAGCAGCTTAATGGCGGGCAGGGGAGCCTACGAGCAGTACTTC. Full variable domain (rest looked up from reference TRBV7-9 and TRBJ2-7): DTGVSQNPRHKITKRGQNVTFRCDPISEHNRLYWYRQTLGQGPEFLTYFQNEAQLEKSRLLSDRFSAERPKGSFSTLEIQRTEQGDSAMYLCASSLMAGRGAYEQYFGPGTRLTVT.

In its sample, this clonotype was seen once. V gene TRBV18 combines with J gene TRBJ2-2, with no clear D. Trimming took 2 bases from V and 7 from J, leaving 8 bases between them. The CDR3 length is 13 residues. Germline V gene data show CDR1 as KGHSH and CDR2 as LQKENI. CDR3 in amino acids: CASSPMDGGELFF. The CDR3 DNA reads TGTGCCAGCTCACCAATGGATGGCGGGGAGCTGTTTTTT.